This passage covers 5 T cell receptor beta chains from one sample sequenced in a study of blood T cell repertoires in COVID-19. TCRdb's copy holds only in-frame clones and misses some; the assay was immunoSEQ multiplex PCR. The data hold around 110,000 clones, with around 88% observed a single time. The sample taken for sequencing was peripheral blood. The receptors originated from a man aged 50-60 years with active or convalescent COVID-19.

The rearrangement links TRBV30 to TRBJ1-4, with D unclear. Germline V gene data show CDR1 as GTSNPN and CDR2 as SVGIG (reference sequence). The CDR3 totals 11 residues. V dropped 0 bases and J dropped 10 bases, with 6 bases sitting between them. The CDR3 DNA reads as TGTGCCTGGAGTGTACCAGGAAAACTGTTTTTT. Its translation: CAWSVPGKLFF.

V gene TRBV6-1 combines with J gene TRBJ1-5, with no clear D. V lost 3 bases and J lost 5, with 8 bases in between. Germline CDR1 and CDR2: MNHNS and SASEGT. This CDR3 is built from 13 residues. The CDR3 spells CASSEGPYQPQHF. The CDR3 coding sequence is TGTGCCAGCAGTGAGGGCCCTTATCAGCCCCAGCATTTT.

The V and J genes are TRBV2 and TRBJ1-1; weak D call: TRBD1 (5 bases). The CDR3 totals 14 residues. Germline CDR1 and CDR2: SNHLY and FYNNEI. V lost 3 bases and J lost 0, with 8 bases in between. CDR3 loop: CASSEGGLNTEAFF. Here the CDR3 DNA reads TGTGCCAGCAGTGAGGGGGGACTGAACACTGAAGCTTTCTTT.

The J gene is TRBJ1-6, the V gene TRBV28; no clear D gene. This CDR3 is built from 15 residues. V lost 7 bases, J lost 5 bases, and 15 bases lay in between. Germline lookup yields CDR1 MDHEN and CDR2 SYDVKM. CDR3 sequence: CASITNGRNNSPLHF. CDR3 sequence (DNA): TGTGCCAGCATCACTAACGGGAGGAATAATTCACCCCTCCACTTT.

The chain couples TRBV29-1 to TRBJ2-7, with TRBD1 matching 10 bases. In germline, CDR1 is SQVTM, CDR2 ANQGSEA. This CDR3 has 13 residues. J gave up 7 bases and V 6 bases, and 9 bases lay outside the gene matches. The CDR3 is CSVSGQGLLEQYF. CDR3 sequence (DNA): TGCAGCGTCTCGGGACAGGGGCTCTTAGAGCAGTACTTC.